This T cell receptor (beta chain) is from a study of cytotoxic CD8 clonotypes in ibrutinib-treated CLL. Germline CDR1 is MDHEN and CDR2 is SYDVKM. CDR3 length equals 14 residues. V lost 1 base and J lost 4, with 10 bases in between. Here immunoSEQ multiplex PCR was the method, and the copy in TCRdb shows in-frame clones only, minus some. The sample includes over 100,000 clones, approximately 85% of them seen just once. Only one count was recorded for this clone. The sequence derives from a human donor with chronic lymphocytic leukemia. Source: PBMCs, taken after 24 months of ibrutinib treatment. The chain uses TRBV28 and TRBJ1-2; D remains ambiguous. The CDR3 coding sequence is TGTGCCAGCAGTTTATCCCCCGGAGGCTATGGCTACACCTTC. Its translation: CASSLSPGGYGYTF.